This is a list of T cell receptor beta chains from one sample in a study of OX40 agonist ivuxolimab in advanced cancers. Data came from immunoSEQ multiplex PCR; TCRdb stores just in-frame clones and leaves some out. The table shows 55,000 to 75,000 clones, with about 88% occurring only once. Specimen: CD4+ or CD8+ T cells sorted from blood, collected in a trial of the OX40 agonist ivuxolimab. The receptors were sampled from an adult with an advanced solid tumor such as melanoma, head and neck, liver or kidney cancer. The CDR3 runs from the conserved cysteine through the conserved F or W. The order of the fields is D gene, J gene, V gene, clone size, CDR3 protein, CDR3 DNA. The D gene is left open where the match is weak. Clone size is shown for a subset of rows, as once, few, many or a class of expanded clone.

NA,TRBJ1-1,TRBV6-4,NA,CASSDGYSTLLVNTEAFF,TGTGCCAGCAGTGACGGGTACAGCACCCTTCTAGTGAACACTGAAGCTTTCTTT
TRBD1,TRBJ1-1,TRBV6-1,NA,CASSEDRWTTEAFF,TGTGCCAGCAGTGAGGACAGGTGGACCACTGAAGCTTTCTTT
NA,TRBJ1-1,TRBV25-1,few,CASSGPAREAFF,TGTGCCAGCAGTGGCCCGGCTAGGGAGGCTTTCTTT
NA,TRBJ2-1,TRBV7-2,NA,CASSFVTAAYNEQFF,TGTGCCAGCAGCTTTGTGACTGCGGCATACAATGAGCAGTTCTTC
TRBD1,TRBJ1-5,TRBV5-4,NA,CASSQDRGSNQPQHF,TGTGCCAGCAGCCAAGACAGGGGATCCAATCAGCCCCAGCATTTT
NA,TRBJ1-5,TRBV18,NA,CASSGDLQGPQHF,TGTGCCAGCTCAGGTGACCTGCAAGGCCCCCAGCATTTT
NA,TRBJ1-2,TRBV7-2,NA,CASSSTEVYGYTF,TGTGCCAGCAGCTCCACGGAGGTCTATGGCTACACCTTC
NA,TRBJ1-4,TRBV2,few,CASRISATNEKLFF,TGTGCCAGCAGGATCAGTGCAACTAATGAAAAACTGTTTTTT
TRBD2,TRBJ2-7,TRBV11-2,NA,CASSQVRTSQAYEQYF,TGTGCCAGCAGCCAAGTCAGGACTAGTCAAGCCTACGAGCAGTACTTC
NA,TRBJ2-7,TRBV5-6,NA,CASSGGPSYEQYF,TGTGCCAGCAGCGGGGGACCTTCCTACGAGCAGTACTTC
NA,TRBJ1-5,TRBV2,NA,CASNAWANQPQHF,TGTGCCAGCAACGCGTGGGCCAATCAGCCCCAGCATTTT
NA,TRBJ1-2,TRBV7-3,NA,CASSSAANYGYTF,TGTGCCAGCAGCTCGGCGGCTAACTATGGCTACACCTTC
TRBD2,TRBJ2-5,TRBV19,NA,CASSIALAGGRETQYF,TGTGCCAGTAGTATAGCACTAGCGGGAGGTCGGGAGACCCAGTACTTC
TRBD1,TRBJ2-2,TRBV9,NA,CASSVGDRGLTGELFF,TGTGCCAGCAGCGTGGGGGACAGGGGGCTTACCGGGGAGCTGTTTTTT
TRBD2,TRBJ2-3,TRBV12-5,NA,CASGLVRDGRSSTDTQYF,TGTGCTAGTGGTTTGGTACGGGACGGGAGGTCTAGCACAGATACGCAGTATTTT
TRBD2,TRBJ2-7,TRBV6-5,NA,CASMASGIYEQYF,TGTGCCAGCATGGCTAGCGGGATCTACGAGCAGTACTTC
NA,TRBJ1-2,TRBV10-3,NA,CAISADNRVDGYTF,TGTGCCATCAGTGCAGATAACAGGGTAGATGGCTACACCTTC
TRBD1,TRBJ1-1,TRBV4-1,NA,CASSPRQGFTEAFF,TGCGCCAGCAGCCCAAGACAGGGGTTCACTGAAGCTTTCTTT
TRBD1,TRBJ1-2,TRBV9,NA,CASSPGQGDYGYTF,TGTGCCAGCAGCCCGGGACAGGGGGACTATGGCTACACCTTC
NA,TRBJ1-2,TRBV10-3,NA,CAISATGNLNYGYTF,TGTGCCATCAGCGCCACAGGGAACTTAAACTATGGCTACACCTTC
NA,TRBJ2-7,TRBV30,NA,CAWSVLSYEQYF,TGTGCCTGGAGTGTACTGAGTTACGAGCAGTACTTC
TRBD2,TRBJ2-7,TRBV6-5,NA,CATQRTSAHEQYF,TGTGCCACCCAAAGGACTAGCGCCCACGAGCAGTACTTC
NA,TRBJ2-3,TRBV6-1,NA,CASSETGTDTQYF,TGTGCCAGCAGTGAAACAGGCACAGATACGCAGTATTTT
NA,TRBJ1-1,TRBV7-3,NA,CASSMDIWDTEAFF,TGTGCCAGCAGTATGGACATTTGGGACACTGAAGCTTTCTTT
NA,TRBJ2-7,TRBV7-2,NA,CASSLGSDRNEQYF,TGTGCCAGCAGCTTAGGTAGCGATAGGAACGAGCAGTACTTC
NA,TRBJ2-3,TRBV7-3,NA,CASSPTASDTQYF,TGTGCCAGCAGTCCCACGGCCTCAGATACGCAGTATTTT
TRBD1,TRBJ1-6,TRBV13,NA,CASSFTGGNSPLHF,TGTGCCAGCAGCTTTACAGGGGGTAATTCACCCCTCCACTTT
TRBD1,TRBJ2-3,TRBV2,NA,CASSKDRGSIGTDTQYF,TGTGCCAGCAGCAAAGACAGGGGATCGATTGGGACAGATACGCAGTATTTT
NA,TRBJ1-3,TRBV7-2,once,CASSPSGNTIYF,TGTGCCAGCAGCCCCTCTGGAAACACCATATATTTT
TRBD2,TRBJ2-1,TRBV19,once,CATRTSGGDEQFF,TGTGCGACCCGGACTAGCGGCGGCGATGAGCAGTTCTTC
TRBD2,TRBJ2-3,TRBV29-1,NA,CSVAGLAGVSDTQYF,TGCAGCGTTGCTGGACTAGCGGGAGTTTCAGATACGCAGTATTTT
NA,TRBJ2-5,TRBV2,NA,CASREGGGGETQYF,TGTGCCAGCAGGGAGGGGGGAGGAGGAGAGACCCAGTACTTC
NA,TRBJ2-2,TRBV19,once,CASRLGEWTGELFF,TGTGCCAGTAGGTTGGGGGAGTGGACCGGGGAGCTGTTTTTT
NA,TRBJ2-3,TRBV29-1,NA,CSVWVLTDTQYF,TGCAGCGTCTGGGTCCTCACAGATACGCAGTATTTT